This TCR beta chain was identified in a study of graft-versus-host responses after intestinal transplantation. TCRdb's table, derived via immunoSEQ multiplex PCR, lists solely in-frame clones and lacks some. In the table there are 77,000 or so clones, about nine tenths of which are singletons. The germline gives CDR1 LNHDA, CDR2 SQIVND (reference sequence). CDR3 length equals 15 residues. Trimming cost V 10 bases and J 9 bases; bases outside gene matches: 18. The sequence was collected from a human patient who received an intestinal transplant, so some T cells may come from the graft donor. The sequenced sample was PBMCs, obtained 98 days after intestinal transplantation. The rearrangement uses TRBV19 and TRBJ2-1; TRBD2 aligns across 7 bases. Written as DNA, the CDR3 is TGTGCCACCCGGCTTTGGGACTATTACAACGGTGAGCAGTTCTTC. Translated: CATRLWDYYNGEQFF.